Listed here is a single T cell receptor (beta chain). This specimen belongs to a study of HIV-infected children after antiretroviral therapy interruption. RNA-based 3' RACE libraries used unique molecular identifiers. TCRdb called the 3' RACE reads again in MiXCR, with one record for every CDR3 protein. The data contain approximately 89,000 distinct CDR3 sequences, 6.9% of them singletons. This CDR3 has 14 amino acids. Germline assignment: CDR1 SGHAT and CDR2 FQNNGV. Between the trimmed V and J ends, which lost 4 bases and 13 bases, there was a span of 20 bases. Treatment given: PENTA 11 planned treatment interruption arm or continuous ART arm.

Sequenced material: CD45RA+ CD4+ T cells from PBMCs, pooled from several time points, taken from a donor given antiretroviral therapy, either interrupted or continuous. Indicated subset: naive CD4+ CD45RA+ CD45RO- T cells. The V gene is TRBV11-2, the J gene TRBJ2-1, with TRBD1 as a possible D gene (6 bases). The source of this sequence is a pool of human donors with HIV. The CDR3 region has the DNA TGTGCCAGCAGCTCCATTTACAGGGCCGCTCTCCAGTTCTTC. Its translation: CASSSIYRAALQFF.